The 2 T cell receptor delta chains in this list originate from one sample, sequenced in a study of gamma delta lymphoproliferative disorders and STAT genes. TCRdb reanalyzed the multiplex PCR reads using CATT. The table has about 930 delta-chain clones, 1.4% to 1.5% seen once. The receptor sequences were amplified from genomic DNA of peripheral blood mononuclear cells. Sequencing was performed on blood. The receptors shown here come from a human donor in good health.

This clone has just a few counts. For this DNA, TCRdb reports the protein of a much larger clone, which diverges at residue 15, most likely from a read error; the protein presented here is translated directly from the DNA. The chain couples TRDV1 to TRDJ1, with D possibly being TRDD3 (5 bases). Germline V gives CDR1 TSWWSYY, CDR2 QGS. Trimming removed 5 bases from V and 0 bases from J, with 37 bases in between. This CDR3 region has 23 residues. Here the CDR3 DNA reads TGTGCTCTTGGGAGACCTAGAAGCTATCTCCACCTGGACGGGGAATACTACACCGATAAACTCATCTTT. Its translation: CALGRPRSYLHLDGEYYTDKLIF.

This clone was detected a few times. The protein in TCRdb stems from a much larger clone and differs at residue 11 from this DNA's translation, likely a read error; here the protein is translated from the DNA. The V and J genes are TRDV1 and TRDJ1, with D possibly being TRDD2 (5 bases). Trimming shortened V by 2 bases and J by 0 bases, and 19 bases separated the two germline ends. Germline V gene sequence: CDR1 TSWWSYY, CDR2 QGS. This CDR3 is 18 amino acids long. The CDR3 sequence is CALGERRGFLRYTDKLIF. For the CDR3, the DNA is TGTGCTCTTGGGGAAAGAAGAGGGTTCCTTAGGTACACCGATAAACTCATCTTT.